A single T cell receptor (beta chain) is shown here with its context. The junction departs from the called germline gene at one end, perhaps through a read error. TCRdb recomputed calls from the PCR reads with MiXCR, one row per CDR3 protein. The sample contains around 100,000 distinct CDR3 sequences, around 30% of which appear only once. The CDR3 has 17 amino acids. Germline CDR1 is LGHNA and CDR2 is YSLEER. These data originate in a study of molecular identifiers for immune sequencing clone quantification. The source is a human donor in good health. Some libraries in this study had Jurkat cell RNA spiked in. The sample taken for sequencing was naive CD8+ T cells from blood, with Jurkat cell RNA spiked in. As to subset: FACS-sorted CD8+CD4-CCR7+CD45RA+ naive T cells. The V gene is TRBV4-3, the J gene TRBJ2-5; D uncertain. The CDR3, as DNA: TGCGCCAGCAGCCAAGAACGCATATTACAGCCGCAAGAGACCCAGAACTTC. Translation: CASSQERILQPQETQNF.